A selection of T cell receptor beta chains follows, all from one sample in a study of human T cells and chemical hapten exposure. TCRdb redid the calling of the RACE reads with MiXCR, one entry per CDR3 protein. This sample has about 380,000 distinct CDR3 sequences, with about 6% found just once. The sample in question was whole blood, obtained in connection with sensitization to the hapten diphenylcyclopropenone (DPC). The source of these receptors is a woman aged 18 to 35 with alopecia areata. Some clones in this sample may be carry-over from other donors' samples. Both conserved end residues are part of each CDR3. The D gene is left open where the match is weak. Clone size is stated in some rows and not others, as once, few, many or a class when expanded.

d_call j_call v_call clone_size cdr3_aa cdr3_nt
TRBD1 TRBJ1-2 TRBV28 many CASSLEDRSNYGYTF TGTGCCAGCAGTTTAGAGGACAGGTCTAACTATGGCTACACCTTC
- TRBJ1-6 TRBV20-1 many CSATPEWTDPSSYNSPLHF TGCAGTGCTACTCCCGAATGGACGGACCCGAGCTCCTATAATTCACCCCTCCACTTT
- TRBJ2-7 TRBV12-3/TRBV12-4 few CASSGRVSYEQYF TGTGCCAGCAGCGGTAGGGTTTCCTACGAGCAGTACTTC
TRBD1 TRBJ1-2 TRBV29-1 many CSVGGTANGYTF TGCAGCGTTGGGGGGACAGCCAATGGCTACACCTTC
- TRBJ1-1 TRBV29-1 many CSVEVGGSLNTEAFF TGCAGCGTTGAGGTTGGAGGGTCTTTAAACACTGAAGCTTTCTTT
TRBD1 TRBJ2-7 TRBV29-1 - CSVDDDRGGMEQYF TGCAGCGTTGACGATGACAGGGGAGGCATGGAGCAGTACTTC
- TRBJ2-1 TRBV7-9 - CASTDQRGSSYNEQFF TGTGCCAGCACGGACCAAAGGGGGAGCTCCTACAATGAGCAGTTCTTC
- TRBJ2-3 TRBV6-5 - CASSYSAPPGVSDTQYF TGTGCCAGCAGTTACTCGGCACCCCCGGGTGTGTCAGATACGCAGTATTTT
TRBD1 TRBJ1-1 TRBV20-1 many CSASLTGGEKNTEAFF TGCAGTGCTAGCCTAACAGGGGGGGAAAAGAACACTGAAGCTTTCTTT
- TRBJ2-3 TRBV20-1 many CSATAGRGGTDTQYF TGCAGTGCTACAGCTGGGCGGGGAGGCACAGATACGCAGTATTTT
- TRBJ1-1 TRBV6-6 few CASRQGRAENTEAFF TGTGCCAGCAGGCAGGGCAGGGCGGAGAACACTGAAGCTTTCTTT
TRBD1 TRBJ1-2 TRBV7-8 many CASSLVVIPGGTLRGYTF TGTGCCAGCAGCTTAGTAGTTATTCCAGGGGGGACGCTTCGAGGCTACACCTTC
- TRBJ1-5 TRBV7-2 many CASSSPRGTYNQPQHF TGTGCCAGCAGTTCCCCCCGGGGAACTTACAATCAGCCCCAGCATTTT
- TRBJ1-2 TRBV6-2/TRBV6-3 many CASSLGPTFYGYTF TGTGCCAGCAGTTTGGGACCGACCTTCTATGGCTACACCTTC
TRBD2 TRBJ2-7 TRBV2 many CASSLGLAGGKEQYF TGTGCCAGCAGTCTCGGACTAGCGGGGGGAAAAGAGCAGTACTTC
TRBD1 TRBJ1-1 TRBV5-1 many CASSFGTATEAFF TGCGCCAGCAGCTTTGGGACAGCCACTGAAGCTTTCTTT
- TRBJ2-3 TRBV5-1 few CASSGIGFTDTQYF TGCGCCAGCAGCGGGATTGGGTTCACAGATACGCAGTATTTT
TRBD2 TRBJ2-3 TRBV24-1 few CATSGPSGGATDTQYF TGTGCCACCAGTGGTCCCAGCGGGGGGGCAACAGATACGCAGTATTTT
TRBD1 TRBJ2-3 TRBV7-2 many CASSLGTATDTQYF TGTGCCAGCAGCTTGGGGACAGCCACAGATACGCAGTATTTT
TRBD1 TRBJ1-5 TRBV6-2/TRBV6-3 many CASSPTGGLNQPQHF TGTGCCAGCAGCCCGACAGGGGGCTTAAATCAGCCCCAGCATTTT
- TRBJ2-7 TRBV6-5 many CASSLWDRAYEQYF TGTGCCAGCAGTTTGTGGGACCGAGCCTACGAGCAGTACTTC
- TRBJ2-1 TRBV12-5 - CASGLGDEQFF TGTGCTAGTGGTTTGGGGGATGAGCAGTTCTTC